The clone carrying this TCR beta chain was counted many times. No antigen is known for it. Documented time point: patch test 1, 2 weeks after DPC sensitization. Treatment specified: therapeutic diphenylcyclopropenone sensitization with weekly scalp DPC. The starting material, unfractionated whole blood, was used for total RNA extraction. This sample stems from a study of human T cells and chemical hapten exposure. In TCRdb, the RACE reads were re-called with MiXCR into one record per CDR3 protein. The table includes roughly 86,000 distinct CDR3 sequences, about 10% detected once. This CDR3 comprises 14 residues. V dropped 3 bases and J dropped 6; count of bases not matched to a gene: 4. Germline lookup yields CDR1 LGHDT and CDR2 YNNKEL (reference sequence). Study-level results: No change in TCRs above 1 in 1000 frequency was produced by DPC sensitization. Expanded TCRs were compared with controls, and the expanded TCRs formed significantly more large CDR3 similarity clusters.

The sequencing used whole blood, collected in connection with sensitization to the hapten diphenylcyclopropenone (DPC). This chain links TRBV3-1 with TRBJ2-1; TRBD1 matches at 8 bases. The sequence was obtained from a man aged 40-50 years with alopecia areata. Some clones in this sample may be carry-over from other donors' samples. The CDR3 coding sequence is TGTGCCAGCAGCCAGGGTACAGGGGGCAATGAGCAGTTCTTC. It is translated as CASSQGTGGNEQFF.